The 28 T cell receptor beta chains presented below share a single source sample, sequenced in a study of CD8+ T cells in alopecia areata. RNA, once extracted, was reverse transcribed into cDNA for use as the sequencing template. Sequencing used immunoSEQ multiplex PCR; TCRdb keeps in-frame clones, though not all of them. The sample shows approximately 180,000 clones, roughly 50% of them seen only once. Described treatment: oral pan-JAK inhibitor, 5-10 mg twice daily. Sequenced material: CD8+ T cells sorted from blood, taken at week 24, from a patient treated with tofacitinib. The source of these receptors is a human donor with alopecia areata.

This chain uses TRBV2 with TRBJ2-3; 9 positions agree with TRBD2. Germline-derived CDR1 and CDR2 are SNHLY and FYNNEI. CDR3 length: 14 amino acids. J gave up 1 base and V 5 bases, and 1 base lay outside the gene matches. The CDR3 coding sequence is TGTGCCAGCAGTCCTAGCGGGGGCACAGATACGCAGTATTTT. Protein sequence: CASSPSGGTDTQYF. Full variable domain (outside the CDR3, taken from reference TRBV2 and TRBJ2-3): EPEVTQTPSHQVTQMGQEVILRCVPISNHLYFYWYRQILGQKVEFLVSFYNNEISEKSEIFDDQFSVERPDGSNFTLKIRSTKLEDSAMYFCASSPSGGTDTQYFGPGTRLTVL.

There are a few counts of this clone. The chain employs TRBV4-1 and TRBJ2-7, with 12 bases fitting TRBD2. CDR3 length: 15 residues. The J segment lost 5 bases and the V segment lost 6 bases, leaving 8 bases of the junction unmatched. Germline V gene lookup returns CDR1 MGHRA and CDR2 YSYEKL. The CDR3 nucleotides read TGCGCCAGCAGTCTCCTAGCGGGGGGGCCTGACGAGCAGTACTTC. Protein sequence: CASSLLAGGPDEQYF.

The chain joins TRBV6-5 to TRBJ1-2; D gene uncertain. The V end lost 5 bases, the J end lost 4 bases, and 14 bases lay between the germline ends. CDR1 is MNHEY and CDR2 is SVGAGI in the germline V gene. The CDR3 sequence is 14 residues long. The CDR3 nucleotides are TGTGCCAGCAGTCTCTCTATCGTAGGCTATGGCTACACCTTC. This sequence encodes CASSLSIVGYGYTF.

This chain uses TRBV5-1 with TRBJ2-2, with D possibly matching TRBD2 (6 bases). V was trimmed by 4 bases and J by 4 bases, leaving 14 bases between them. The CDR3 contains 15 residues. CDR1 SGHRS and CDR2 YFSETQ come from the germline V gene. The CDR3 loop is CASSPRDLLTGELFF. Written as DNA, the CDR3 is TGCGCCAGCAGCCCCCGGGACTTACTCACCGGGGAGCTGTTTTTT.

This clone was counted a single time. This chain links TRBV6-5 with TRBJ2-7; weak D call: TRBD1 (5 bases). CDR1 and CDR2 (germline): MNHEY, SVGAGI. This CDR3 region has 15 residues. Trimming removed 1 base at V and 2 bases at J, with 12 bases between. CDR3 nucleotides: TGTGCCAGCAGTTACTTGCCGACAGCCACCTACGAGCAGTACTTC. The encoded protein is CASSYLPTATYEQYF.

This clone has just a few counts. The J gene is TRBJ1-1, the V gene TRBV29-1; 8 bases are shared with TRBD1. Trimming cost V 3 bases and J 7 bases; bases outside gene matches: 4. The V gene's germline CDR1 is SQVTM and CDR2 ANQGSEA. The CDR3 covers 12 residues. The CDR3 spells CSVDEGTGEAFF. CDR3 in DNA: TGCAGCGTTGACGAAGGGACAGGTGAAGCTTTCTTT.

This clone has a handful of counts. The gene calls are TRBV23-1 and TRBJ1-1; no firm D call. TRBV23-1 is an ORF, with its function uncertain. The CDR3 length is 12 residues. Between the trimmed V and J ends, which lost 2 bases and 5 bases, there was a span of 6 bases. The CDR3 coding sequence is TGCGCCAGCAGTCAAGGGCGTACTGAAGCTTTCTTT. Protein product: CASSQGRTEAFF.

Concerning this clone: At one end the junction does not follow the germline gene, possibly because of a read error. V gene TRBV6-5 combines with J gene TRBJ1-2; D ambiguous. The germline V gene has CDR1 MNHEY and CDR2 SVGAGI. The length of the CDR3 is 14 residues. The chain's CDR3 is CASSHSPGPYGYTF. CDR3 DNA sequence: TGTGCCAGCAGTCACTCCCCTGGACCCTATGGCTACACCTTC.

V gene TRBV5-1 combines with J gene TRBJ1-2, with a weak D call TRBD1 (5 bases). V was clipped by 4 bases and J by 2 bases, with 12 bases between them. There are 14 residues in the CDR3. Germline lookup yields CDR1 SGHRS and CDR2 YFSETQ. CDR3 DNA: TGCGCCAGCAGCGGGGGAGAGGGAAACTATGGCTACACCTTC. It yields the protein CASSGGEGNYGYTF.

The CDR3 region has the DNA TGTGCCAGCAGATCCGGGACAGGGAGCACTGAAGCTTTCTTT. Translation: CASRSGTGSTEAFF. The chain employs TRBV6-5 and TRBJ1-1, with 9 bases fitting TRBD1. Germline V gene lookup returns CDR1 MNHEY and CDR2 SVGAGI. The CDR3 has 14 amino acids. V lost 6 bases to trimming and J lost 4 bases; unmatched junction nucleotides: 6.

Notes on this clone: Other DNA sequences of this sample code for an identical CDR3. The chain employs TRBV5-1 and TRBJ2-1; D gene uncertain. In germline, CDR1 is SGHRS, CDR2 YFSETQ. V lost 0 bases to trimming and J lost 6 bases, with 4 bases between them. The CDR3 totals 12 residues. The CDR3 bases are TGCGCCAGCAGCTTGGGGGGCAATGAGCAGTTCTTC. Its translation is CASSLGGNEQFF.

The chain joins TRBV7-9 to TRBJ2-2; 7 nucleotides agree with TRBD2. V trimming: 5 bases; J trimming: 2 bases; junction bases outside the gene matches: 8. Per germline, CDR1 SEHNR and CDR2 FQNEAQ (reference sequence). The CDR3 has 16 residues. CDR3 nucleotide sequence: TGTGCCAGCAGCCGGTGGCTAGCGGAAAACACCGGGGAGCTGTTTTTT. Its translation: CASSRWLAENTGELFF.

This sequence joins TRBV19 and TRBJ1-5, with D unclear. This CDR3 spans 13 amino acids. Germline CDR1 is LNHDA and CDR2 is SQIVND (reference sequence). Trimming shortened V by 3 bases and J by 2 bases, and 5 bases separated the two germline ends. The CDR3 nucleotides are TGTGCCAGTAGTATGCAGGGCAATCAGCCCCAGCATTTT. Translating it yields CASSMQGNQPQHF.

CDR3 sequence: CASSPGGRYLDTEAFF. In nucleotides, the CDR3 is TGTGCCAGCAGCCCAGGGGGAAGGTATCTTGACACTGAAGCTTTCTTT. The chain carries TRBV5-6 and TRBJ1-1; 7 bases are a match to TRBD1. V shed 4 bases and J 3 bases; nucleotides not matched to a gene: 12. The CDR3 consists of 16 residues. CDR1 SGHDT and CDR2 YYEEEE come from the germline V gene.

This clone was seen only a few times. The chain employs TRBV2 and TRBJ2-4; D remains unclear. Germline V gene sequence: CDR1 SNHLY, CDR2 FYNNEI. Between the trimmed V and J ends, which lost 7 bases and 2 bases, there was a span of 3 bases. The CDR3 runs to 11 residues. CDR3 sequence reads: CASISKNIQYF. The CDR3 nucleotides are TGTGCCAGCATCTCCAAAAACATTCAGTACTTC.

This chain joins TRBV9 and TRBJ2-1, with D perhaps matching TRBD1 (6 bases). CDR1 is SGDLS and CDR2 is YYNGEE in the germline V gene. Between the trimmed V and J ends, which lost 0 bases and 4 bases, there was a span of 11 bases. This CDR3 has 15 residues. The CDR3 DNA sequence: TGTGCCAGCAGCGTAGAGGGGGTAGAGTACAATGAGCAGTTCTTC. It specifies CASSVEGVEYNEQFF.

In this sample, this clone turned up a few times. The V and J genes are TRBV23-1 and TRBJ2-5; no firm D call. The J call may be faulty, since TRBJ2-7 better matches the DNA end. TRBV23-1 is reported as an ORF; its role is uncertain. The CDR3 covers 9 residues. CDR3 DNA sequence: TGCGCCAGCATCCACGAGCAGTACTTC. This encodes CASIHEQYF.

This sequence joins TRBV5-6 and TRBJ2-1, with 7 bases matching TRBD2. This CDR3 is 16 amino acids long. Germline V gene data show CDR1 as SGHDT and CDR2 as YYEEEE. The J segment lost 6 bases and the V segment lost 4 bases, leaving 13 bases of the junction unmatched. The CDR3 sequence is CASSGLGAGYVNEQFF. The CDR3, as DNA: TGTGCCAGCAGCGGGTTAGGAGCGGGGTACGTCAATGAGCAGTTCTTC.

This clone turned up a few times. The CDR3 coding sequence is TGCAGCGTTGGGACAGGGAGAGAAGCTTTCTTT. It yields the protein CSVGTGREAFF. The chain links TRBV29-1 to TRBJ1-1; 8 bases map to TRBD1. From germline, CDR1 is SQVTM and CDR2 ANQGSEA. V shed 4 bases, J shed 8 bases, and the junction held 3 bases outside the gene matches. The CDR3 covers 11 residues.

The chain employs TRBV9 and TRBJ2-1; the D gene is possibly TRBD2 (6 bases). The V end lost 3 bases, the J end lost 8 bases, and 18 bases lay between the germline ends. Germline CDR1 reads SGDLS; CDR2 reads YYNGEE. The length of the CDR3 is 15 residues. The CDR3: CASSGDRDSIYEQFF. The CDR3 coding sequence is TGTGCCAGCAGCGGCGACCGGGACTCGATATATGAGCAGTTCTTC.

This chain connects TRBV7-8 to TRBJ2-7; no firm D call. The germline V gene has CDR1 SGHVS and CDR2 FQNEAQ. V was trimmed by 4 bases and J by 4 bases, leaving 11 bases between them. There are 13 residues in the CDR3. This chain's CDR3 is CASSSSWGYEQYF. In DNA form, the CDR3 reads TGTGCCAGCAGCTCAAGTTGGGGTTACGAGCAGTACTTC.

This clone was observed a few times. The chain links TRBV11-2 to TRBJ2-2; D is ambiguous. V dropped 0 bases and J dropped 7 bases, with 6 bases sitting between them. The CDR3 has 13 amino acids. Per the germline V gene, CDR1 is SGHAT and CDR2 is FQNNGV. The CDR3 loop is CASSLDHGGELFF. The CDR3 region has the DNA TGTGCCAGCAGCTTAGATCATGGCGGGGAGCTGTTTTTT.

The chain's CDR3 is CASSPQKNEKLFF. DNA for the CDR3: TGTGCCAGCAGCCCCCAGAAGAATGAAAAACTGTTTTTT. The rearrangement links TRBV7-8 to TRBJ1-4; the D is unclear. V gave up 5 bases and J gave up 5 bases, with 9 bases separating them. This CDR3 is 13 amino acids long. Looked up from germline, CDR1 is SGHVS and CDR2 is FQNEAQ.

This clone was counted a few times. This chain connects TRBV30 to TRBJ1-1; D unclear. Trimming pared 1 base from V and 7 bases from J, leaving 16 bases between. The CDR3 totals 14 residues. CDR1 GTSNPN and CDR2 SVGIG come from the germline V gene (reference sequence). The CDR3 loop reads CAWSESGRTSEAFF. In DNA form, the CDR3 reads TGTGCCTGGAGTGAGAGCGGCAGGACGAGTGAAGCTTTCTTT.

The chain uses TRBV5-6 and TRBJ1-5, with D possibly TRBD1 on 5 matching bases. The germline V and J ends were trimmed by 0 bases and 14 bases, with 21 bases remaining between them. This CDR3 has 15 residues. CDR1 is SGHDT and CDR2 is YYEEEE in the germline V gene. The CDR3 sequence: CASSLALDGAKTEHF. DNA for the CDR3: TGTGCCAGCAGCTTGGCCTTGGACGGGGCAAAGACGGAGCATTTT.

This chain's CDR3 is CASSSGQAHPYGYTF. CDR3 DNA: TGTGCCAGCAGCAGCGGACAGGCTCATCCTTATGGCTACACCTTC. V gene TRBV13 combines with J gene TRBJ1-2, with 7 nucleotides matching TRBD1. There are 15 residues in the CDR3. Germline CDR1 PRHDT, CDR2 FYEKMQ (reference sequence). V gave up 5 bases and J gave up 5 bases; unmatched junction bases: 11.

CDR3: CASSSQYGQGAFREQYF. The DNA of the CDR3 is TGCGCCAGCAGCTCCCAATATGGACAGGGGGCGTTTCGCGAGCAGTACTTC. This chain connects TRBV5-1 to TRBJ2-7, with 11 bases that match TRBD1. CDR3 size: 17 residues. Per germline, CDR1 SGHRS and CDR2 YFSETQ. With V trimmed by 3 bases and J by 6 bases, 14 bases remained unmatched.

In its sample, this clone was seen once. The chain joins TRBV14 to TRBJ2-7; 9 bases match TRBD2. This CDR3 spans 18 amino acids. Trimming at V came to 2 bases and at J to 2 bases, leaving 13 bases not matched to a gene. The germline V gene has CDR1 SGHDN and CDR2 FVKESK. The CDR3 DNA is TGTGCCAGCAGCCAACATTTTGGGGGGCTAGCGGGGACCTACGAGCAGTACTTC. Protein: CASSQHFGGLAGTYEQYF.